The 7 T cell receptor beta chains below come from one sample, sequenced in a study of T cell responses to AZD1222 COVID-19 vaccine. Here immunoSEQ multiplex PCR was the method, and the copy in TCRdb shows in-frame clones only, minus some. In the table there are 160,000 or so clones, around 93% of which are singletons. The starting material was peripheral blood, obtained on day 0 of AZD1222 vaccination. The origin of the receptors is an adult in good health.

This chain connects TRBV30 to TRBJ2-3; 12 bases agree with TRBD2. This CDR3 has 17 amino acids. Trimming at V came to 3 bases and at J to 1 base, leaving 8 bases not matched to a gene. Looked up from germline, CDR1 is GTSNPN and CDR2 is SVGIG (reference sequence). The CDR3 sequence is CAWSALRTSGGTDTQYF. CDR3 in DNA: TGTGCCTGGAGCGCACTCCGGACTAGCGGGGGCACAGATACGCAGTATTTT.

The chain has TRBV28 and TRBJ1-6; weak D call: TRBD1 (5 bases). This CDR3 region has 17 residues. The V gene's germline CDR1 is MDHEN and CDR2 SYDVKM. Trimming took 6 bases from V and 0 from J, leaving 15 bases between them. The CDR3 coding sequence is TGTGCCAGCAGCTCCGGGACTGCGAGCTCCTATAATTCACCCCTCCACTTT. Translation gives CASSSGTASSYNSPLHF.

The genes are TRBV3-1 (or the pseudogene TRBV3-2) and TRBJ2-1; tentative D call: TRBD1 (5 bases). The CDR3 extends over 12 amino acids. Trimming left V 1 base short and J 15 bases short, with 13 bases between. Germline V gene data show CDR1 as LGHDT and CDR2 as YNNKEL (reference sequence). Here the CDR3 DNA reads TGTGCCAGCAGCCAAGCTGCCAGGGCCCCGTTCTTC. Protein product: CASSQAARAPFF.

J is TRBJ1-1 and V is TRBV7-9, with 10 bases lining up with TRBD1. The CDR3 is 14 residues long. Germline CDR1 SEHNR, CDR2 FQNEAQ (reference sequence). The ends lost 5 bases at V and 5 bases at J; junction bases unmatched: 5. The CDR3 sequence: CASSAGQGETEAFF. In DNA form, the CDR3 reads TGTGCCAGCAGCGCCGGACAGGGGGAGACTGAAGCTTTCTTT.

The CDR3 DNA is TGTGCCAGCAGCCAAGTGGGGGGGATCGATGAGCAGTTCTTC. It specifies CASSQVGGIDEQFF. The chain employs TRBV14 and TRBJ2-1; 7 nucleotides match TRBD2. Germline CDR1 is SGHDN and CDR2 is FVKESK. CDR3 length: 14 amino acids. V was pared by 1 base and J by 8 bases, with 5 bases of the junction left unmatched. Supplemented by reference TRBV14 and TRBJ2-1, the full variable domain reads EAGVTQFPSHSVIEKGQTVTLRCDPISGHDNLYWYRRVMGKEIKFLLHFVKESKQDESGMPNNRFLAERTGGTYSTLKVQPAELEDSGVYFCASSQVGGIDEQFFGPGTRLTVL.

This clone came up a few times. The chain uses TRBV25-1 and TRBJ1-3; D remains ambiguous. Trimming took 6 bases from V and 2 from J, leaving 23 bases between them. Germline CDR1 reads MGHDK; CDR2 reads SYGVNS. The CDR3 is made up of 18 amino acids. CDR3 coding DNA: TGTGCCAGCAGATCCGTCCAGTCCCTTAACCCGGCTGGAAACACCATATATTTT. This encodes CASRSVQSLNPAGNTIYF.

The CDR3 coding sequence is TGCGCCAGCAGCCGGGGAACAAGCGGGATCGTGGTAGATACGCAGTATTTT. Translation gives CASSRGTSGIVVDTQYF. The rearrangement uses TRBV4-1 and TRBJ2-3, with TRBD2 matching 7 bases. Germline CDR1 and CDR2: MGHRA and YSYEKL. V lost 4 bases, J lost 5 bases, and 15 bases stayed unmatched. This CDR3 contains 17 residues.